In its sample, the clone carrying this T cell receptor beta chain was seen once. Donors gave around 9.8 milliliters of peripheral blood apiece. Total RNA, at least 6 micrograms per sample, was extracted from PBMCs. These data originate in a study of blood T cells in healthy people across ages. Sample-barcoded 5' priming and a J-beta primer mix drove a second PCR of about 6 to 12 cycles. TCRdb re-derived calls from the 5' RACE reads in MiXCR, one entry per CDR3 protein. Of 790,000 or so distinct CDR3 sequences in the sample, 46% were seen once. Looked up from germline, CDR1 is MDHEN and CDR2 is SYDVKM. V lost 5 bases, J lost 4 bases, and 12 bases stayed unmatched. CDR3 length: 17 residues.

V and J are TRBV28 and TRBJ2-2; 8 bases align to TRBD2. This sequence originates from a man older than 75 in good health. Source material: blood. The CDR3 DNA follows: TGTGCCAGCAGTCCGATCTTATTCCTAGCGGGCACCGGGGAGCTGTTTTTT. Its translation is CASSPILFLAGTGELFF.